These 26 T cell receptor beta chains share one sample of origin, sequenced in a study of T cell responses to AZD1222 COVID-19 vaccine. The method was immunoSEQ multiplex PCR; TCRdb's version includes in-frame clones alone and lacks a portion of them. The data hold 120,000 to 150,000 clones, with around 90% observed a single time. The source was peripheral blood, collected on day 0 of AZD1222 vaccination. The receptor source for this set is an adult in good health.

The J gene is TRBJ2-1, the V gene TRBV24-1; the match to TRBD1 covers 9 bases. Germline trimming cut 4 bases from V and 8 bases from J; bases unmatched to any gene: 14. There are 17 residues in the CDR3. Germline CDR1 reads KGHDR; CDR2 reads SFDVKD. The CDR3 DNA is TGTGCCACCAGTGACTCACGGGGCGGGACAGGGCACGATGAGCAGTTCTTC. It encodes CATSDSRGGTGHDEQFF.

The chain employs TRBV7-2 and TRBJ2-5; 13 bases are shared with TRBD2. Germline CDR1 is SGHTA and CDR2 is FQGNSA. The V segment lost 5 bases and the J segment 4 bases; nucleotides outside the gene matches: 1. The length of the CDR3 is 14 residues. The DNA for the CDR3 is TGTGCCAGCAGCACTAGCGGGGGGGGAGAGACCCAGTACTTC. It is translated as CASSTSGGGETQYF.

The rearrangement links TRBV6-7 to TRBJ2-2, with D possibly matching TRBD2 (7 bases). TRBV6-7 counts as an open reading frame of uncertain function. The CDR3 contains 13 residues. Trimming removed 6 bases at V and 4 bases at J, with 9 bases between. CDR3 nucleotide sequence: TGTGCCAGCAGAGGGGGGGGCACCGGGGAGCTGTTTTTT. It codes for CASRGGGTGELFF.

This chain uses TRBV19 with TRBJ1-5; D unclear. CDR1 and CDR2 from the germline V gene are LNHDA and SQIVND (reference sequence). The CDR3 spans 17 residues. Trimming pared 9 bases from V and 4 bases from J, leaving 25 bases between. The CDR3 loop is CARDRLAATSQNQPQHF. The CDR3 region has the DNA TGTGCCAGGGATCGCCTGGCAGCCACTTCTCAAAATCAGCCCCAGCATTTT.

The chain recombines TRBV3-1 (or the pseudogene TRBV3-2) with TRBJ2-5; 8 bases align to TRBD2. V lost 3 bases and J lost 5; bases outside the gene matches: 5. This CDR3 is 14 amino acids long. The germline V gene encodes CDR1 LGHDT and CDR2 YNNKEL (reference sequence). CDR3 sequence (DNA): TGTGCCAGCAGCCACAGCGGGGGTAGGGAGACCCAGTACTTC. It encodes CASSHSGGRETQYF.

The rearrangement links TRBV7-2 to TRBJ2-7; 10 nucleotides match TRBD1. There are 16 residues in the CDR3. Losses at the gene ends were 6 bases for V and 2 bases for J; bases not matched to a gene: 10. Germline loops: CDR1 SGHTA, CDR2 FQGNSA. CDR3 bases: TGTGCCAGCAGTTCCCAAGCCGGGACAGGGGCCTACGAGCAGTACTTC. Translating it yields CASSSQAGTGAYEQYF.

This clone was counted once. The CDR3: CASSEPGLGTDTQYF. Here the CDR3 DNA reads TGCGCCAGCAGCGAGCCGGGACTAGGCACAGATACGCAGTATTTT. The rearrangement joins TRBV5-1 to TRBJ2-3; 8 positions agree with TRBD2. Germline CDR1 reads SGHRS; CDR2 reads YFSETQ. With V trimmed by 4 bases and J by 1 base, 5 bases remained unmatched. This CDR3 comprises 15 residues.

CDR3 DNA: TGCGCCAGCAGCCCGGGACTAGCGGGAGGGTGGGGCACAGATACGCAGTATTTT. It encodes CASSPGLAGGWGTDTQYF. This chain joins TRBV5-1 and TRBJ2-3; 16 positions agree with TRBD2. This CDR3 has 18 amino acids. Per the germline V gene, CDR1 is SGHRS and CDR2 is YFSETQ. V dropped 4 bases and J dropped 1; count of bases not matched to a gene: 6. Full variable domain (rest looked up from reference TRBV5-1 and TRBJ2-3): KAGVTQTPRYLIKTRGQQVTLSCSPISGHRSVSWYQQTPGQGLQFLFEYFSETQRNKGNFPGRFSGRQFSNSRSEMNVSTLELGDSALYLCASSPGLAGGWGTDTQYFGPGTRLTVL.

The table lists this clone with a count of one. This chain links TRBV7-3 with TRBJ2-1, with a possible D match to TRBD2 (6 bases). Deletions cut 3 bases from V and 6 bases from J, with 12 bases between. The CDR3 runs to 14 residues. The germline V gene encodes CDR1 SGHTA and CDR2 FQGTGA. The CDR3 nucleotides are TGTGCCAGCAGCTTCGGCGGGGTGGGCAATGAGCAGTTCTTC. Residues: CASSFGGVGNEQFF.

This clone was observed a single time. The rearrangement uses TRBV19 and TRBJ2-1; maybe TRBD2 (5 bases). This CDR3 has 19 amino acids. Trimming removed 3 bases from V and 1 base from J, with 22 bases in between. Per germline, CDR1 LNHDA and CDR2 SQIVND (reference sequence). The CDR3 DNA reads TGTGCCAGTAGTATGCTTGTACGACCTCTAGCTTGGTCCTACAATGAGCAGTTCTTC. Residues: CASSMLVRPLAWSYNEQFF.

This rearrangement joins TRBV5-1 to TRBJ2-7; no clear D gene. Deletions cut 0 bases from V and 5 bases from J, with 12 bases between. CDR3 size: 14 residues. Germline loops: CDR1 SGHRS, CDR2 YFSETQ. The CDR3 is CASSLVTREDEQYF. The CDR3 coding sequence is TGCGCCAGCAGCTTGGTTACCCGTGAAGACGAGCAGTACTTC.

V and J are TRBV13 and TRBJ2-7, with D possibly called TRBD1 or TRBD2 (5 bases each). This CDR3 has 15 residues. CDR1 is PRHDT, CDR2 FYEKMQ, per germline (reference sequence). Trimming removed 3 bases at V and 4 bases at J, with 16 bases between. The CDR3 DNA reads TGTGCCAGCAGCTTGGGTACAGGAGGTTTATACGAGCAGTACTTC. This codes for CASSLGTGGLYEQYF.

The rearrangement uses TRBV2 and TRBJ2-1, with D uncertain. The CDR3 is 14 amino acids. Looked up from germline, CDR1 is SNHLY and CDR2 is FYNNEI. The V gene lost 5 bases and the J gene lost 6 bases, with 14 bases spanning the gap. The DNA for the CDR3 is TGTGCCAGCAGTTCCTCGATAGGTGGCAATGAGCAGTTCTTC. This translates into CASSSSIGGNEQFF.

The CDR3 region has the DNA TGTGCCAGCACAGGGGGCCAAACTAATGAAAAACTGTTTTTT. Translating it yields CASTGGQTNEKLFF. The chain employs TRBV4-2 and TRBJ1-4, with 8 bases that match TRBD1. Germline V CDR1 and CDR2: LGHNA, YNFKEQ. The CDR3 consists of 14 residues. The J segment lost 1 base and the V segment lost 7 bases, leaving 2 bases of the junction unmatched.

The CDR3 DNA reads TGCGCCAGCAGCTTGGGGCAGGGATTCAGCTATGGCTACACCTTC. Translation: CASSLGQGFSYGYTF. The genes are TRBV5-1 and TRBJ1-2; TRBD1 is a possible D gene (5 bases). This CDR3 comprises 15 residues. The V and J ends lost 0 bases and 4 bases respectively, with 13 bases between them. Germline V lookup: CDR1 SGHRS, CDR2 YFSETQ. Full variable domain (rest looked up from reference TRBV5-1 and TRBJ1-2): KAGVTQTPRYLIKTRGQQVTLSCSPISGHRSVSWYQQTPGQGLQFLFEYFSETQRNKGNFPGRFSGRQFSNSRSEMNVSTLELGDSALYLCASSLGQGFSYGYTFGSGTRLTVV.

This chain joins TRBV6-5 and TRBJ1-2, with D uncertain. V was pared by 2 bases and J by 1 base, with 5 bases between. Looked up from germline, CDR1 is MNHEY and CDR2 is SVGAGI. The CDR3 has 13 amino acids. CDR3 nucleotides: TGTGCCAGCAGTTACGGAGGTAACTATGGCTACACCTTC. Amino acids: CASSYGGNYGYTF.

The V call is TRBV25-1, the J call TRBJ2-2; a weak D match, TRBD2 (5 bases). The CDR3 is 13 amino acids. Germline assignment: CDR1 MGHDK and CDR2 SYGVNS. The CDR3: CAGGRAATGELFF. For the CDR3, the DNA is TGTGCTGGAGGTAGAGCGGCCACCGGGGAGCTGTTTTTT.

The V call is TRBV29-1, the J call TRBJ1-1; D ambiguous. Germline V lookup: CDR1 SQVTM, CDR2 ANQGSEA. Trimming removed 2 bases at V and 1 base at J, with 5 bases between. There are 12 residues in the CDR3. This CDR3 reads CSVEPGNTEAFF. CDR3 nucleotide sequence: TGCAGCGTTGAACCGGGGAACACTGAAGCTTTCTTT.

The rearrangement uses TRBV25-1 and TRBJ2-1; perhaps TRBD2 as D (6 bases). Germline V gene data show CDR1 as MGHDK and CDR2 as SYGVNS. V lost 7 bases and J 7 bases, leaving 11 bases between the germline ends. This CDR3 contains 12 residues. In DNA form, the CDR3 reads TGTGCCAGCACCGAAGGGAGGAATGAGCAGTTCTTC. It yields the protein CASTEGRNEQFF.

In its sample, this clone was seen a few times. CDR3 residues: CASRVIGTYEQYF. CDR3 DNA: TGTGCCAGCAGGGTGATTGGGACCTACGAGCAGTACTTC. This chain links TRBV27 with TRBJ2-7; the D is unclear. With 6 bases removed from V and 2 bases from J, the gap between germline ends came to 11 bases. Looked up from germline, CDR1 is MNHEY and CDR2 is SMNVEV (reference sequence). The CDR3 is 13 residues long.

This clone was observed once. The chain joins TRBV7-8 to TRBJ2-4, with TRBD2 as a possible D gene (5 bases). This CDR3 has 14 amino acids. Germline CDR1 is SGHVS and CDR2 is FQNEAQ. Deletions cut 5 bases from V and 8 bases from J, with 16 bases between. The CDR3, as DNA: TGTGCCAGCAGCCCCCGGGGTGGTGGAGACATTCAGTACTTC. It is translated as CASSPRGGGDIQYF.

CDR3 sequence: CASSLGRIDTEAFF. The DNA for the CDR3 is TGTGCCAGCAGTTTAGGCAGGATTGACACTGAAGCTTTCTTT. The V gene is TRBV28, the J gene TRBJ1-1; unclear D gene. CDR1 and CDR2 (germline): MDHEN, SYDVKM. Trimming took off 2 bases at V and 3 bases at J, with 10 bases between the two ends. CDR3 size: 14 residues.

On this clone: At one end the junction does not follow the germline gene, possibly because of a read error. This rearrangement joins TRBV11-2 to TRBJ2-1; tentative D call: TRBD1 (6 bases). In germline, CDR1 is SGHAT, CDR2 FQNNGV. The CDR3 is made up of 15 amino acids. In DNA form, the CDR3 reads TGTGCCAGCAGTTTAGATCACCAGGGGTACAATGAGCAGTTCTTC. Protein product: CASSLDHQGYNEQFF.

The chain uses TRBV19 and TRBJ2-5; 8 bases agree with TRBD1. The CDR3 length is 15 residues. The trim removed 7 bases at V and 2 bases at J, leaving 9 bases unmatched. CDR1 is LNHDA and CDR2 is SQIVND in the germline V gene (reference sequence). CDR3 nucleotide sequence: TGTGCCAGTAACGCCCGGACAGGGACTCAAGAGACCCAGTACTTC. This codes for CASNARTGTQETQYF.

This clone was seen a single time. J is TRBJ1-1 and V is TRBV14; D gene unclear. The CDR3 is 16 residues long. Trimming took 4 bases from V and 6 from J, leaving 21 bases between them. Per the germline V gene, CDR1 is SGHDN and CDR2 is FVKESK. This CDR3 is CASSLEGGYGNAEAFF. The CDR3 region has the DNA TGTGCCAGCAGCCTTGAGGGAGGGTATGGTAACGCTGAAGCTTTCTTT.

This sequence joins TRBV3-1 (or the pseudogene TRBV3-2) and TRBJ1-2; D perhaps matches TRBD1 (5 bases). In germline, CDR1 is LGHDT, CDR2 YNNKEL (reference sequence). This CDR3 is built from 15 residues. V gave up 0 bases and J gave up 4 bases, with 12 bases separating them. The CDR3: CASSQDSAGSYGYTF. The CDR3 nucleotides read TGTGCCAGCAGCCAAGATTCAGCAGGGTCCTATGGCTACACCTTC.